These 18 T cell receptor beta chains came from one sample sequenced in a study of blood T cell repertoires in COVID-19. Assay used: immunoSEQ multiplex PCR; TCRdb lists only in-frame clones, some missing. The data contain approximately 60,000 clones, about four fifths of them singletons. Material for sequencing was peripheral blood. Receptors were obtained from an elderly woman with acute or convalescent COVID-19.

This rearrangement joins TRBV5-1 to TRBJ2-2; D is unclear. The germline gives CDR1 SGHRS, CDR2 YFSETQ. This CDR3 is 13 amino acids long. Trimming cost V 2 bases and J 2 bases, with 4 bases left between them. DNA of the CDR3: TGCGCCAGCAGCTTCCCAAACACCGGGGAGCTGTTTTTT. Translated: CASSFPNTGELFF.

The CDR3 coding sequence is TGCAGCGTTGGTGGTCGGCAGGGAAACTATGGCTACACCTTC. It specifies CSVGGRQGNYGYTF. The chain links TRBV29-1 to TRBJ1-2, with D tentatively TRBD1 (5 bases). V lost 4 bases, J lost 2 bases, and 14 bases lay in between. Germline V lookup: CDR1 SQVTM, CDR2 ANQGSEA. This CDR3 is built from 14 residues.

The chain is built from TRBV2 and TRBJ2-5; the D gene is possibly TRBD1 (6 bases). The CDR3 runs 14 residues. Germline loops: CDR1 SNHLY, CDR2 FYNNEI. The V and J ends lost 5 bases and 4 bases respectively, with 14 bases between them. CDR3: CASSHGQRRETQYF. The CDR3 nucleotides read TGTGCCAGCAGTCATGGACAGCGGAGAGAGACCCAGTACTTC.

The chain has TRBV13 and TRBJ2-7, with 7 nucleotides matching TRBD1. The CDR3 consists of 13 residues. Germline-derived CDR1 and CDR2 are PRHDT and FYEKMQ (reference sequence). With 4 bases clipped from V and 5 bases from J, the junction kept 5 bases outside the gene matches. The CDR3 DNA sequence: TGTGCCAGCAGCTCTGGGACAGTCCACGAGCAGTACTTC. Amino acids: CASSSGTVHEQYF.

This clone occurred once. The chain couples TRBV7-2 to TRBJ2-3, with TRBD2 identical over 7 bases. The germline CDR1 and CDR2 sequences are SGHTA and FQGNSA. The CDR3 loop spans 16 amino acids. Trimming at V came to 5 bases and at J to 7 bases, leaving 15 bases not matched to a gene. The CDR3 loop reads CASSPSGGGRANTQYF. CDR3 in DNA: TGTGCCAGCAGCCCCTCGGGTGGCGGGAGAGCGAATACGCAGTATTTT.

This chain uses TRBV29-1 with TRBJ2-3; a weak D match, TRBD1 (5 bases). V was trimmed by 5 bases and J by 4 bases, leaving 13 bases between them. Germline CDR1 is SQVTM and CDR2 is ANQGSEA. This CDR3 is built from 13 residues. CDR3 bases: TGCAGCGTTAGAATAGGGGCCGCAGATACGCAGTATTTT. This gives the protein CSVRIGAADTQYF.

The chain combines TRBV7-3 with TRBJ2-7, with D possibly matching TRBD1 (7 bases). V was trimmed by 10 bases and J by 2 bases, leaving 18 bases between them. Germline values: CDR1 SGHTA, CDR2 FQGTGA. The CDR3 extends over 14 amino acids. CDR3 sequence reads: CATGKDRRAYEQYF. In nucleotides, the CDR3 is TGTGCCACGGGAAAGGACAGGAGGGCCTACGAGCAGTACTTC. Full variable domain (missing parts from reference TRBV7-3 and TRBJ2-7): GAGVSQTPSNKVTEKGKYVELRCDPISGHTALYWYRQSLGQGPEFLIYFQGTGAADDSGLPNDRFFAVRPEGSVSTLKIQRTERGDSAVYLCATGKDRRAYEQYFGPGTRLTVT.

The rearrangement links TRBV28 to TRBJ1-6; no reliable D call. Germline lookup yields CDR1 MDHEN and CDR2 SYDVKM. V was trimmed by 8 bases and J by 0 bases, leaving 11 bases between them. There are 15 residues in the CDR3. Here the CDR3 DNA reads TGTGCCAGCCTCCTATCGAGCTCCTATAATTCACCCCTCCACTTT. It translates to CASLLSSSYNSPLHF.

V gene TRBV7-9 combines with J gene TRBJ1-2, with 9 bases identical to TRBD1. The junction had 4 bases not matched to a gene; V was cut back by 4 bases and J by 7 bases. Germline V gene sequence: CDR1 SEHNR, CDR2 FQNEAQ (reference sequence). The CDR3 spans 13 residues. The CDR3 here is CASSSQGAPGYTF. CDR3 DNA sequence: TGTGCCAGCAGCTCACAGGGGGCTCCTGGCTACACCTTC.

V usage is TRBV28 and J usage is TRBJ2-7; no definite D call. Trimming pared 2 bases from V and 3 bases from J, leaving 14 bases between. Germline CDR1 MDHEN, CDR2 SYDVKM. CDR3 length: 15 amino acids. The CDR3 sequence is CASSLVSSLGYEQYF. CDR3 bases: TGTGCCAGCAGTTTAGTGTCCAGCCTAGGCTACGAGCAGTACTTC.

In its sample, this clone was seen once. This rearrangement joins TRBV11-2 to TRBJ1-4; 7 nucleotides line up with TRBD1. The V and J ends lost 5 bases and 3 bases, in that order; junction bases with no gene match: 9. The CDR3 has 16 residues. Germline lookup yields CDR1 SGHAT and CDR2 FQNNGV. CDR3 in amino acids: CASSNRGARSNEKLFF. The CDR3 coding sequence is TGTGCCAGCAGCAACAGGGGTGCGCGGTCTAATGAAAAACTGTTTTTT.

CDR3 nucleotide sequence: TGTGCCAGCAGCTTAAAGAGCCAGGGTGGGACTGAAGCTTTCTTT. It is translated as CASSLKSQGGTEAFF. V is TRBV7-8 and J is TRBJ1-1; possible D gene TRBD1, 5 bases. In germline, CDR1 is SGHVS, CDR2 FQNEAQ. The CDR3 covers 15 residues. Trimming took off 2 bases at V and 5 bases at J, with 15 bases between the two ends.

The chain uses TRBV7-8 and TRBJ2-3, with D tentatively TRBD1 (5 bases). The germline V gene has CDR1 SGHVS and CDR2 FQNEAQ. The CDR3 runs to 15 residues. V was cut by 5 bases and J by 0 bases, with 12 bases left in between. The CDR3 protein is CASSRRTTSTDTQYF. CDR3 nucleotides: TGTGCCAGCAGCCGACGGACAACTAGCACAGATACGCAGTATTTT. The whole variable domain, filled in from reference TRBV7-8 and TRBJ2-3, reads GAGVSQSPRYKVAKRGQDVALRCDPISGHVSLFWYQQALGQGPEFLTYFQNEAQLDKSGLPSDRFFAERPEGSVSTLKIQRTQQEDSAVYLCASSRRTTSTDTQYFGPGTRLTVL.

The chain couples TRBV5-1 to TRBJ1-6; a possible D gene is TRBD1 (6 bases). The CDR3 sequence is 14 residues long. V was shortened by 0 bases and J by 9 bases, with 10 bases between the two germline ends. Germline CDR1 SGHRS, CDR2 YFSETQ. In DNA, the CDR3 is TGCGCCAGCAGCTTGGATACAGGGCCTTCACCCCTCCACTTT. Protein product: CASSLDTGPSPLHF.

The chain combines TRBV5-8 with TRBJ1-5; D unresolved. This CDR3 comprises 16 residues. The germline V gene has CDR1 SGHTS and CDR2 YDEGEE. Trimming removed 4 bases from V and 1 base from J, with 15 bases in between. The CDR3 spells CASSGLAGLSNQPQHF. Written as DNA, the CDR3 is TGTGCCAGCAGCGGTCTGGCGGGCCTGAGCAATCAGCCCCAGCATTTT.

The J gene is TRBJ2-1, the V gene TRBV6-1; 7 nucleotides line up with TRBD2. The germline V gene has CDR1 MNHNS and CDR2 SASEGT. The CDR3 covers 13 residues. J lost 15 bases, V lost 3 bases, and 11 bases had no gene match. In nucleotides, the CDR3 is TGTGCCAGCAGTGAGATGAGCAGCGGGGTGAGGTTCTTC. Encoded protein: CASSEMSSGVRFF.

This clone was picked up one time. V usage is TRBV6-5 and J usage is TRBJ2-3; the D gene is possibly TRBD1 (5 bases). The V and J ends lost 7 bases and 10 bases respectively, with 18 bases between them. This CDR3 is built from 13 residues. Germline V gene data show CDR1 as MNHEY and CDR2 as SVGAGI. The CDR3 coding sequence is TGTGCCAGCAAAGGAAAGCAGGGAAATCCGCAGTATTTT. This sequence encodes CASKGKQGNPQYF.

The J gene is TRBJ1-2, the V gene TRBV18; D unresolved. Germline V CDR1 and CDR2: KGHSH, LQKENI. CDR3 size: 15 residues. The V end lost 3 bases, the J end lost 3 bases, and 14 bases lay between the germline ends. This chain's CDR3 is CASSPQKAADYGYTF. CDR3 nucleotide sequence: TGTGCCAGCTCACCGCAGAAGGCCGCGGACTATGGCTACACCTTC.